The TCR beta chain described here comes from a study of blood T cell repertoires in COVID-19. For the study at large: PBMCs, B-cell-depleted T cells, or T cells provided the cDNA or gDNA that made up the material.

The CDR3 is made up of 14 amino acids. The germline V gene encodes CDR1 LNHDA and CDR2 SQIVND (reference sequence). V gave up 6 bases and J gave up 8 bases; unmatched junction bases: 12. Assay used: immunoSEQ multiplex PCR; TCRdb lists only in-frame clones, some missing. The table includes 100,000 to 150,000 clones, approximately 74% detected once. This clone was observed a handful of times. V usage is TRBV19 and J usage is TRBJ1-1; 7 nucleotides match TRBD1. Sequenced sample: peripheral blood. This sequence was found in a man in his 60s with acute or convalescent COVID-19. The CDR3, as DNA: TGTGCCAGTAGCCGGCCAGAGGGGGCGCGGGAAGCTTTCTTT. Amino acids: CASSRPEGAREAFF.